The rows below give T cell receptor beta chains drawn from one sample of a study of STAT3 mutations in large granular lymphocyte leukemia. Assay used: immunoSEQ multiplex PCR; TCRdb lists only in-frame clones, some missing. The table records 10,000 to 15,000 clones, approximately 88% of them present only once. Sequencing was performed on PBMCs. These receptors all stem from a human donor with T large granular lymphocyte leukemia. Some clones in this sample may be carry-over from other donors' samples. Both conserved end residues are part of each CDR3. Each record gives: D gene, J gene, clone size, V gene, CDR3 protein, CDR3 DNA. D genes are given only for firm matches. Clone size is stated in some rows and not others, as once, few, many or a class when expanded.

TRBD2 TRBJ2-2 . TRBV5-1 CASSGLAGVINTGELFF TGCGCCAGCAGCGGACTAGCGGGGGTCATTAACACCGGGGAGCTGTTTTTT
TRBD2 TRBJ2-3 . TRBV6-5 CASSLGTSGTDTQYF TGTGCCAGCAGTCTCGGGACTAGCGGCACAGATACGCAGTATTTT
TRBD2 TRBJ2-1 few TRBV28 CASSAMVAGAYNEQFF TGTGCCAGCAGTGCCATGGTAGCGGGGGCCTACAATGAGCAGTTCTTC
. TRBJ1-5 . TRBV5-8 CASSKGLSNQPQHF TGTGCCAGCAGCAAAGGACTGAGCAATCAGCCCCAGCATTTT
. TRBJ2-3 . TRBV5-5 CASSQLRVGGSDTQYF TGTGCCAGCAGCCAGCTCAGGGTAGGGGGATCAGATACGCAGTATTTT
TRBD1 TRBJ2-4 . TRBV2 CASKGLQGGNIQYF TGTGCCAGCAAGGGTTTACAGGGGGGAAACATTCAGTACTTC
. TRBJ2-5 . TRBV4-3 CASSQDEDLGLETQYF TGCGCCAGCAGCCAAGATGAGGACCTGGGACTGGAGACCCAGTACTTC
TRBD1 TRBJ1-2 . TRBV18 CASSVGQGNTNYGYTF TGTGCCAGCTCCGTGGGACAGGGAAACACTAACTATGGCTACACCTTC
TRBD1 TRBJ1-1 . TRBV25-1 CASSEVEQGGTEAFF TGTGCCAGCAGTGAGGTGGAACAGGGGGGTACTGAAGCTTTCTTT
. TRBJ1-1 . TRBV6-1 CASGAGVTEAFF TGTGCCAGCGGGGCAGGGGTCACTGAAGCTTTCTTT
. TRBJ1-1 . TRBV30 CAWSGRALEAFF TGTGCCTGGAGTGGAAGGGCCCTTGAAGCTTTCTTT
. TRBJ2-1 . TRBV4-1 CASSQRQGPEQFF TGCGCCAGCAGCCAACGTCAGGGACCCGAGCAGTTCTTC
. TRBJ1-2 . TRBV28 CASSQFAGNYGYTF TGTGCCAGCAGCCAATTCGCGGGTAACTATGGCTACACCTTC
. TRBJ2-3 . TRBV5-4 CASSSTRAGDTQYF TGTGCCAGCAGCTCGACTAGGGCGGGGGATACGCAGTATTTT
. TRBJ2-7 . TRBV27 CASSSRTDYEQYF TGTGCCAGCAGTTCTCGGACGGACTACGAGCAGTACTTC
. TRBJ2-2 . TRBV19 CASSTRTARSTGELFF TGTGCCAGTAGTACCCGGACGGCCCGGAGCACCGGGGAGCTGTTTTTT
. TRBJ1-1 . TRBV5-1 CASSLDGTVGTEAFF TGCGCCAGCAGCTTGGATGGGACGGTGGGGACTGAAGCTTTCTTT
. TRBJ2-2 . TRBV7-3 CASSSDTGELFF TGTGCCAGCAGCTCGGACACCGGGGAGCTGTTTTTT
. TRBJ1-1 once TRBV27 CASSLSWRGPKAFF TGTGCCAGCAGTTTATCGTGGAGGGGACCTAAAGCTTTCTTT
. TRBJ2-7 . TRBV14 CASSQDLGSEQYF TGTGCCAGCAGCCAAGATCTAGGGTCCGAGCAGTACTTC
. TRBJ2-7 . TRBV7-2 CASSFTGKGYEQYF TGTGCCAGCAGCTTTACAGGGAAGGGGTACGAGCAGTACTTC
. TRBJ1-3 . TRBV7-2 CASSPQGTGNTIYF TGTGCCAGCAGCCCACAGGGTACGGGAAACACCATATATTTT
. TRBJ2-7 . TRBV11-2 CASSFGSYLPGQNF TGTGCCAGCAGCTTCGGCAGTTATTTGCCTGGGCAGAACTTC
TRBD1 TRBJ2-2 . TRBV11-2 CASSGTGHSNTGELFF TGTGCCAGCAGTGGGACAGGGCATTCGAACACCGGGGAGCTGTTTTTT
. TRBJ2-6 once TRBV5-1 CASSLVGSLGGANVLTF TGCGCCAGCAGCTTGGTCGGTTCCCTTGGAGGGGCCAACGTCCTGACTTTC
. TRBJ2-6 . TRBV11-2 CASSWGTPGANVLTF TGTGCCAGCAGCTGGGGGACCCCTGGGGCCAACGTCCTGACTTTC
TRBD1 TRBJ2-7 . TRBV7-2 CASSSGTGVGEQYF TGTGCCAGCAGCTCCGGGACAGGGGTGGGCGAGCAGTACTTC
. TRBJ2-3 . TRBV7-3 CASSRGGDTQYF TGTGCCAGCAGCCGAGGGGGGGATACGCAGTATTTT
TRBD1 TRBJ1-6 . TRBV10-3 CASTKGTGGNYNSPLHF TGTGCCTCCACCAAAGGGACAGGGGGCAACTATAATTCACCCCTCCACTTT
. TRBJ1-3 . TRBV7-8 CASSLPSAGNTIYF TGTGCCAGCAGCTTACCCTCAGCGGGAAACACCATATATTTT
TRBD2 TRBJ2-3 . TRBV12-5 CASGFYGGDTQYF TGTGCTAGTGGTTTTTACGGGGGGGATACGCAGTATTTT
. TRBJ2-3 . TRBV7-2 CASSSSSPWQYF TGTGCCAGCAGCTCTTCTAGCCCCTGGCAGTATTTT